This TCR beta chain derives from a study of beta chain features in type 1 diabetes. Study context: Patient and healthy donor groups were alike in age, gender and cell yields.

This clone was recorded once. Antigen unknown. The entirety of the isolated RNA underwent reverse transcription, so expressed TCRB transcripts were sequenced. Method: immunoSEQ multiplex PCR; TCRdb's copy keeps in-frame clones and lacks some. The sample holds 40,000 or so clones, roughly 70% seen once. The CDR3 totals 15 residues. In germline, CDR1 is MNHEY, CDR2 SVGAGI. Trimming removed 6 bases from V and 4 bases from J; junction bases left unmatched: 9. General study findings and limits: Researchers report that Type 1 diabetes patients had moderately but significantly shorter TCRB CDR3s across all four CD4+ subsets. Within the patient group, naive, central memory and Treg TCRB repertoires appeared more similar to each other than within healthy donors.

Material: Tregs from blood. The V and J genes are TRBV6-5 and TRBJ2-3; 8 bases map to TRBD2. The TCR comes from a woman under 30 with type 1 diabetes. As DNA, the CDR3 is TGTGCCAGCAGGAGAAGCGGGAGTCCGGCAGATACGCAGTATTTT. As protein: CASRRSGSPADTQYF.